The rows below give T cell receptor beta chains drawn from one sample of a study of blood T cell repertoires in COVID-19. The data were produced by immunoSEQ multiplex PCR, yet TCRdb's version contains in-frame clones alone and is incomplete. The sample records 100,000 to 150,000 clones, around nine tenths being singletons. The source material was peripheral blood. The receptor source for this set is a man aged 50-60 years with active or convalescent COVID-19. The CDR3 runs from the conserved cysteine through the conserved F or W. A D gene is named only where the DNA matches it firmly. A clone size is listed for some rows: how often the clone was seen (once, few, many), or a class if it is expanded.

>NA|NA|TRBJ2-7|TRBV5-1
CASSLGTSRSSEQYF
TGCGCCAGCAGCTTGGGGACTTCGCGCTCCTCCGAGCAGTACTTC
>NA|TRBD1|TRBJ2-5|TRBV24-1
CATSDSGGMRETQYF
TGTGCCACCAGTGACTCAGGGGGAATGCGAGAGACCCAGTACTTC
>NA|TRBD1|TRBJ2-5|TRBV25-1
CASSGQGSGTQYF
TGTGCCAGCAGTGGACAGGGGTCGGGGACCCAGTACTTC
>NA|TRBD1|TRBJ2-3|TRBV6-1
CASSETGTGGTDTQYF
TGTGCCAGCAGTGAGACCGGGACAGGGGGCACAGATACGCAGTATTTT
>NA|NA|TRBJ1-1|TRBV19
CASSIKVADTEAFF
TGTGCCAGTAGTATTAAGGTGGCGGACACTGAAGCTTTCTTT
>NA|TRBD2|TRBJ2-2|TRBV18
CASSPRQASGGQSNTGELFF
TGTGCCAGCTCACCACGTCAAGCTAGCGGGGGGCAGTCGAACACCGGGGAGCTGTTTTTT
>NA|TRBD1|TRBJ1-2|TRBV12-5
CASGLGQGADGYTF
TGTGCTAGTGGTTTAGGACAGGGGGCGGATGGCTACACCTTC
>NA|TRBD2|TRBJ2-1|TRBV6-6
CASSYSLAGGYNEQFF
TGTGCCAGCAGTTACTCGTTAGCGGGGGGGTACAATGAGCAGTTCTTC
>NA|NA|TRBJ1-5|TRBV3-1/TRBV3-2
CASSQDLGAGNQPQHF
TGTGCCAGCAGCCAAGATCTAGGGGCCGGCAATCAGCCCCAGCATTTT
>NA|TRBD2|TRBJ2-1|TRBV11-2
CASSSGTSGNYNEQFF
TGTGCCAGCAGCTCCGGGACTAGCGGAAACTACAATGAGCAGTTCTTC
>NA|TRBD1|TRBJ2-5|TRBV6-6
CASSTGQGVGETQYF
TGTGCCAGCAGCACGGGTCAGGGGGTGGGAGAGACCCAGTACTTC
>NA|NA|TRBJ2-5|TRBV18
CASSPTREQETQYF
TGTGCCAGCTCACCCACCCGGGAACAAGAGACCCAGTACTTC
>NA|NA|TRBJ1-2|TRBV30
CAWSYPGGDNYGYTF
TGTGCCTGGAGTTACCCGGGGGGGGACAACTATGGCTACACCTTC
>NA|TRBD2|TRBJ2-5|TRBV6-5
CASSPPGGSWETQYF
TGTGCCAGCAGCCCGCCTGGCGGGAGCTGGGAGACCCAGTACTTC
>NA|TRBD2|TRBJ2-7|TRBV29-1
CSVGLPSGSYEQYF
TGCAGCGTTGGTTTACCTAGCGGCTCCTACGAGCAGTACTTC
>NA|NA|TRBJ1-5|TRBV5-1
CATPSRGRQPQHF
TGCGCCACTCCCAGCAGGGGACGGCAGCCCCAGCATTTT
>NA|NA|TRBJ2-2|TRBV19
CASMYWNTGELFF
TGTGCCAGTATGTACTGGAACACCGGGGAGCTGTTTTTT
>few|NA|TRBJ2-7|TRBV29-1
CSVEGATRYEQYF
TGCAGCGTTGAAGGGGCGACCCGATACGAGCAGTACTTC
>once|TRBD2|TRBJ2-1|TRBV19
CASSILTSGVNNEQFF
TGTGCCAGTAGTATACTGACTAGCGGAGTCAACAATGAGCAGTTCTTC
>NA|TRBD1|TRBJ2-2|TRBV9
CASREQGLENTGELFF
TGTGCCAGCAGAGAACAGGGGTTAGAGAACACCGGGGAGCTGTTTTTT
>NA|NA|TRBJ2-5|TRBV6-5
CASSYGRGQTQYF
TGTGCCAGCAGTTACGGGCGGGGTCAGACCCAGTACTTC
>NA|TRBD2|TRBJ2-7|TRBV18
CASSPRAEVAGGEQYF
TGTGCCAGCTCACCACGGGCAGAGGTAGCGGGAGGCGAGCAGTACTTC
>NA|TRBD2|TRBJ2-7|TRBV7-2
CASNYHTSGGTYEQYF
TGTGCCAGCAACTACCACACTAGCGGGGGAACCTACGAGCAGTACTTC
>NA|NA|TRBJ1-2|TRBV3-1/TRBV3-2
CASSQYRQSYGYTF
TGTGCCAGCAGCCAATATAGACAGAGTTATGGCTACACCTTC
>NA|TRBD2|TRBJ2-7|TRBV19
CASSSTGDRGAYEQYF
TGTGCCAGTAGTTCAACAGGCGACCGGGGGGCCTACGAGCAGTACTTC
>NA|NA|TRBJ2-5|TRBV7-6
CASSYDLWSQETQYF
TGTGCCAGCAGTTATGACTTATGGTCTCAAGAGACCCAGTACTTC
>NA|TRBD2|TRBJ2-1|TRBV7-7
CASSQLAGAYNEQFF
TGTGCCAGCAGCCAACTAGCGGGGGCCTACAATGAGCAGTTCTTC
>NA|NA|TRBJ1-1|TRBV12-3/TRBV12-4
CASSLMTATEAFF
TGTGCCAGCAGTTTGATGACAGCTACTGAAGCTTTCTTT
>NA|NA|TRBJ2-3|TRBV10-1
CASSAGLADTQYF
TGCGCCAGCAGTGCAGGGTTGGCAGATACGCAGTATTTT
>once|NA|TRBJ1-2|TRBV3-1/TRBV3-2
CASSRNRQSYGYTF
TGTGCCAGCAGCCGAAACCGACAGTCGTATGGCTACACCTTC
>NA|NA|TRBJ1-3|TRBV6-2/TRBV6-3
CASSSREPGNTIYF
TGTGCCAGCAGTTCCCGGGAGCCTGGAAACACCATATATTTT
>NA|NA|TRBJ1-4|TRBV2
CASNLQGSNEKLFF
TGTGCCAGCAATCTTCAGGGTTCTAATGAAAAACTGTTTTTT
>NA|NA|TRBJ1-2|TRBV19
CASSIWDNSYTF
TGTGCCAGTAGTATTTGGGACAACAGCTACACCTTC
>NA|NA|TRBJ2-7|TRBV5-1
CASSLDRSRSYEQYF
TGCGCCAGCAGCTTGGACAGATCCCGCTCCTACGAGCAGTACTTC
>once|TRBD1|TRBJ1-1|TRBV7-9
CASSFWDRGTEAFF
TGTGCCAGCAGCTTTTGGGACAGGGGCACTGAAGCTTTCTTT
>NA|TRBD1|TRBJ2-1|TRBV28
CASSSTGLNEQFF
TGTGCCAGCAGTTCGACAGGGTTGAATGAGCAGTTCTTC
>NA|NA|TRBJ1-1|TRBV5-1
CASSLAGGETEAFF
TGCGCCAGCAGCTTGGCCGGGGGTGAGACTGAAGCTTTCTTT
>once|TRBD1|TRBJ2-7|TRBV29-1
CSVKTGTGGREQYF
TGCAGCGTTAAGACCGGGACAGGGGGTCGGGAGCAGTACTTC
>NA|TRBD2|TRBJ2-3|TRBV11-3
CASSQGLARSTDTQYF
TGTGCCAGCAGCCAGGGACTAGCGAGAAGCACAGATACGCAGTATTTT
>NA|NA|TRBJ1-3|TRBV30
CAWTAGYGNTIYF
TGTGCCTGGACCGCGGGTTACGGAAACACCATATATTTT
>NA|TRBD1|TRBJ1-2|TRBV6-5
CASRLTGGGGYTF
TGTGCCAGCAGATTAACAGGGGGCGGCGGCTACACCTTC
>NA|TRBD1|TRBJ2-3|TRBV24-1
CATSPPGQGLYTQYF
TGTGCCACCAGTCCCCCGGGACAGGGGTTGTATACGCAGTATTTT
>NA|NA|TRBJ2-7|TRBV6-6
CASSYSTGDEQYF
TGTGCCAGCAGTTACTCGACGGGGGACGAGCAGTACTTC
>NA|TRBD1|TRBJ1-3|TRBV30
CAWSAGTAGNTIYF
TGTGCCTGGAGTGCCGGGACAGCTGGAAACACCATATATTTT
>NA|TRBD1|TRBJ2-2|TRBV29-1
CSGGQGRDTGELFF
TGCAGCGGGGGACAGGGGCGCGACACCGGGGAGCTGTTTTTT
>NA|NA|TRBJ1-5|TRBV5-6
CASSLSAAQGYQPQHF
TGTGCCAGCAGCTTGTCGGCAGCGCAAGGTTATCAGCCCCAGCATTTT